The rows below give T cell receptor beta chains drawn from one sample of a study of early stage breast cancer tumors. The assay was immunoSEQ multiplex PCR, and TCRdb's table has in-frame clones only and misses some. The sample yields around 28,000 clones, 80% seen once. Sequencing used blood. These TCRs come from a person in their sixties with breast cancer. CDR3s include the opening cysteine and the closing phenylalanine or tryptophan. A D gene is named only where the DNA matches it firmly. Not all rows give a size; the values are once, few, many and, for expanded clones, a class.

abundance: NA
v_gene: TRBV2
d_gene: TRBD2
len: 12
j_gene: TRBJ2-7
CDR3aa: CASRLAGYEQYF
CDR3nt: TGTGCCAGCAGACTAGCGGGGTACGAGCAGTACTTC

abundance: NA
v_gene: TRBV11-2
d_gene: TRBD1
len: 14
j_gene: TRBJ2-7
CDR3aa: CASSLAGTAYEQYF
CDR3nt: TGTGCCAGCAGCTTAGCTGGGACAGCCTACGAGCAGTACTTC

abundance: NA
v_gene: TRBV11-3
d_gene: TRBD1
len: 16
j_gene: TRBJ2-7
CDR3aa: CASSQLTGANSYEQYF
CDR3nt: TGTGCCAGCAGCCAACTGACAGGGGCCAACTCCTACGAGCAGTACTTC

abundance: NA
v_gene: TRBV30
d_gene: NA
len: 12
j_gene: TRBJ1-5
CDR3aa: CAWTGQSQPQHF
CDR3nt: TGTGCCTGGACGGGACAATCTCAGCCCCAGCATTTT

abundance: NA
v_gene: TRBV7-8
d_gene: TRBD1
len: 15
j_gene: TRBJ2-7
CDR3aa: CASSLAMDRDYEQYF
CDR3nt: TGTGCCAGCAGCTTAGCAATGGACAGGGACTACGAGCAGTACTTC

abundance: few
v_gene: TRBV19
d_gene: TRBD1
len: 14
j_gene: TRBJ1-3
CDR3aa: CATADRGSGNTIYF
CDR3nt: TGTGCCACCGCGGACAGGGGCTCTGGAAACACCATATATTTT

abundance: NA
v_gene: TRBV5-1
d_gene: TRBD1
len: 18
j_gene: TRBJ2-6
CDR3aa: CASSRAGTGGSGANVLTF
CDR3nt: TGCGCCAGCAGCCGCGCCGGGACAGGGGGTTCTGGGGCCAACGTCCTGACTTTC

abundance: NA
v_gene: TRBV10-3
d_gene: TRBD1
len: 16
j_gene: TRBJ2-2
CDR3aa: CASQHGGDRRSGELFF
CDR3nt: TGTGCCTCCCAACACGGCGGGGACAGGCGAAGCGGGGAGCTGTTTTTT

abundance: NA
v_gene: TRBV19
d_gene: TRBD1
len: 14
j_gene: TRBJ1-1
CDR3aa: CASSTRTGGAEAFF
CDR3nt: TGTGCCAGTAGTACAAGGACAGGGGGAGCTGAAGCTTTCTTT

abundance: NA
v_gene: TRBV7-2
d_gene: TRBD1
len: 16
j_gene: TRBJ2-7
CDR3aa: CASSQVGQSNVYEQYF
CDR3nt: TGTGCCAGCAGCCAAGTGGGACAGTCAAACGTCTACGAGCAGTACTTC

abundance: NA
v_gene: TRBV29-1
d_gene: TRBD1
len: 13
j_gene: TRBJ2-3
CDR3aa: CSVCGQVTDTQYF
CDR3nt: TGCAGCGTCTGTGGACAGGTTACAGATACGCAGTATTTT

abundance: NA
v_gene: TRBV25-1
d_gene: NA
len: 14
j_gene: TRBJ2-7
CDR3aa: CASSEGVPTGEQYF
CDR3nt: TGTGCCAGCAGTGAAGGGGTCCCGACAGGCGAGCAGTACTTC

abundance: NA
v_gene: TRBV7-9
d_gene: TRBD1
len: 16
j_gene: TRBJ1-5
CDR3aa: CASSWTGGGSNQPQHF
CDR3nt: TGTGCCAGCAGCTGGACAGGGGGCGGTAGCAATCAGCCCCAGCATTTT

abundance: NA
v_gene: TRBV2
d_gene: NA
len: 13
j_gene: TRBJ2-7
CDR3aa: CASGRQASYEQYF
CDR3nt: TGTGCCAGCGGACGACAGGCCTCCTACGAGCAGTACTTC

abundance: NA
v_gene: TRBV7-2
d_gene: NA
len: 15
j_gene: TRBJ2-3
CDR3aa: CASSPNPLRSDTQYF
CDR3nt: TGTGCCAGCAGCCCCAATCCACTAAGATCAGATACGCAGTATTTT

abundance: once
v_gene: TRBV29-1
d_gene: NA
len: 13
j_gene: TRBJ2-3
CDR3aa: CSAEEGVKDTQYF
CDR3nt: TGCAGCGCCGAGGAGGGAGTTAAAGATACGCAGTATTTT

abundance: NA
v_gene: TRBV21-1
d_gene: NA
len: 15
j_gene: TRBJ2-1
CDR3aa: CASSKPERGEDEQFF
CDR3nt: TGTGCCAGCAGCAAACCGGAGCGCGGGGAGGATGAGCAGTTCTTC

abundance: NA
v_gene: TRBV30
d_gene: NA
len: 12
j_gene: TRBJ1-4
CDR3aa: CAWSLEGEKLFF
CDR3nt: TGTGCCTGGAGCTTGGAGGGAGAAAAACTGTTTTTT

abundance: NA
v_gene: TRBV5-4
d_gene: NA
len: 14
j_gene: TRBJ2-7
CDR3aa: CASSLVGATYEQYF
CDR3nt: TGTGCCAGCAGCTTAGTGGGGGCGACCTACGAGCAGTACTTC

abundance: NA
v_gene: TRBV27
d_gene: NA
len: 15
j_gene: TRBJ1-5
CDR3aa: CASSFSRGAGQPQHF
CDR3nt: TGTGCCAGCAGTTTCTCCCGGGGGGCAGGTCAGCCCCAGCATTTT

abundance: NA
v_gene: TRBV5-1
d_gene: NA
len: 15
j_gene: TRBJ2-5
CDR3aa: CASSLGVGAGETQYF
CDR3nt: TGCGCCAGCAGCTTGGGGGTGGGAGCCGGGGAGACCCAGTACTTC

abundance: NA
v_gene: TRBV19
d_gene: NA
len: 16
j_gene: TRBJ1-2
CDR3aa: CASSKPNRDYNYGYTF
CDR3nt: TGTGCCAGTAGTAAGCCCAACCGGGACTATAACTATGGCTACACCTTC

abundance: NA
v_gene: TRBV6-5
d_gene: NA
len: 13
j_gene: TRBJ2-7
CDR3aa: CASSYRTAYEQYF
CDR3nt: TGTGCCAGCAGTTACCGGACAGCCTACGAGCAGTACTTC

abundance: once
v_gene: TRBV6-5
d_gene: NA
len: 14
j_gene: TRBJ2-7
CDR3aa: CASNPLTGPYEQYF
CDR3nt: TGTGCCAGCAACCCGTTGACGGGTCCCTACGAGCAGTACTTC

abundance: NA
v_gene: TRBV10-3
d_gene: NA
len: 14
j_gene: TRBJ2-2
CDR3aa: CAISNRVSAGELFF
CDR3nt: TGTGCCATCAGCAACAGGGTTAGCGCCGGGGAGCTGTTTTTT

abundance: NA
v_gene: TRBV11-3
d_gene: TRBD1
len: 15
j_gene: TRBJ2-7
CDR3aa: CASSLSQGAFHEQYF
CDR3nt: TGTGCCAGCAGCTTATCACAGGGGGCGTTCCACGAGCAGTACTTC

abundance: NA
v_gene: TRBV6-5
d_gene: NA
len: 13
j_gene: TRBJ1-5
CDR3aa: CASKGGSNQPQHF
CDR3nt: TGTGCCAGCAAAGGCGGTAGCAATCAGCCCCAGCATTTT

abundance: NA
v_gene: TRBV14
d_gene: NA
len: 13
j_gene: TRBJ1-1
CDR3aa: CASSRISNTEAFF
CDR3nt: TGTGCCAGCAGCCGTATATCGAACACTGAAGCTTTCTTT

abundance: NA
v_gene: TRBV7-7
d_gene: TRBD1
len: 17
j_gene: TRBJ2-3
CDR3aa: CASSFRPQGSPTDTQYF
CDR3nt: TGTGCCAGCAGCTTCAGACCACAGGGGTCCCCCACAGATACGCAGTATTTT

abundance: once
v_gene: TRBV9
d_gene: NA
len: 16
j_gene: TRBJ2-6
CDR3aa: CASSVGRLSGANVLTF
CDR3nt: TGTGCCAGCAGCGTAGGACGACTCTCTGGGGCCAACGTCCTGACTTTC

abundance: NA
v_gene: TRBV5-1
d_gene: TRBD2
len: 15
j_gene: TRBJ2-2
CDR3aa: CASSETSGMTGELFF
CDR3nt: TGCGCCAGCAGCGAGACTAGCGGGATGACTGGGGAGCTGTTTTTT

abundance: few
v_gene: TRBV11-2
d_gene: NA
len: 13
j_gene: TRBJ1-1
CDR3aa: CASSLDGNTEAFF
CDR3nt: TGTGCCAGCAGCTTAGACGGGAACACTGAAGCTTTCTTT

abundance: NA
v_gene: TRBV12-5
d_gene: TRBD2
len: 16
j_gene: TRBJ2-3
CDR3aa: CASGLAGTSGTDTQYF
CDR3nt: TGTGCTAGTGGTTTGGCCGGGACTAGCGGCACAGATACGCAGTATTTT

abundance: NA
v_gene: TRBV19
d_gene: TRBD1
len: 16
j_gene: TRBJ1-2
CDR3aa: CASSISPGQGKYGYTF
CDR3nt: TGTGCCAGTAGTATTTCTCCGGGACAGGGTAAATATGGCTACACCTTC

abundance: NA
v_gene: TRBV15
d_gene: NA
len: 13
j_gene: TRBJ1-1
CDR3aa: CATSWGKNTEAFF
CDR3nt: TGTGCCACCAGCTGGGGCAAGAACACTGAAGCTTTCTTT

abundance: NA
v_gene: TRBV18
d_gene: TRBD1
len: 17
j_gene: TRBJ2-2
CDR3aa: CASSPTWGQVNTGELFF
CDR3nt: TGTGCCAGCTCACCAACCTGGGGACAGGTTAACACCGGGGAGCTGTTTTTT

abundance: NA
v_gene: TRBV5-1
d_gene: NA
len: 15
j_gene: TRBJ2-7
CDR3aa: CASSLVRSSSYEQYF
CDR3nt: TGCGCCAGCAGCTTGGTACGCTCGAGCTCCTACGAGCAGTACTTC

abundance: once
v_gene: TRBV29-1
d_gene: NA
len: 13
j_gene: TRBJ2-5
CDR3aa: CSVEYRKKETQYF
CDR3nt: TGCAGCGTTGAATACAGGAAAAAAGAGACCCAGTACTTC

abundance: NA
v_gene: TRBV7-2
d_gene: NA
len: 16
j_gene: TRBJ1-3
CDR3aa: CASSLAGGTDGNTIYF
CDR3nt: TGTGCCAGCAGCTTAGCGGGGGGTACCGATGGAAACACCATATATTTT

abundance: NA
v_gene: TRBV11-3
d_gene: NA
len: 14
j_gene: TRBJ2-3
CDR3aa: CASSSQDSADTQYF
CDR3nt: TGTGCCAGCAGCTCCCAGGACTCGGCAGATACGCAGTATTTT

abundance: NA
v_gene: TRBV28
d_gene: TRBD1
len: 14
j_gene: TRBJ2-5
CDR3aa: CASRLQGAGETQYF
CDR3nt: TGTGCCAGCAGACTACAGGGGGCCGGAGAGACCCAGTACTTC

abundance: NA
v_gene: TRBV5-1
d_gene: NA
len: 14
j_gene: TRBJ2-2
CDR3aa: CASMEQGQPGELFF
CDR3nt: TGCGCCAGCATGGAGCAAGGCCAACCCGGGGAGCTGTTTTTT

abundance: NA
v_gene: TRBV19
d_gene: NA
len: 14
j_gene: TRBJ1-2
CDR3aa: CASSIRAGNYGYTF
CDR3nt: TGTGCCAGTAGTATTCGTGCGGGAAACTATGGCTACACCTTC

abundance: NA
v_gene: TRBV19
d_gene: NA
len: 14
j_gene: TRBJ1-2
CDR3aa: CASSPTREGYGYTF
CDR3nt: TGTGCCAGTAGCCCAACCCGGGAGGGCTATGGCTACACCTTC

abundance: NA
v_gene: TRBV27
d_gene: TRBD2
len: 16
j_gene: TRBJ2-7
CDR3aa: CASSSWTSGRVWEQYF
CDR3nt: TGTGCCAGCAGTTCTTGGACTAGCGGGAGGGTGTGGGAGCAGTACTTC

abundance: NA
v_gene: TRBV11-2
d_gene: NA
len: 15
j_gene: TRBJ1-4
CDR3aa: CASSPDRPTNEKLFF
CDR3nt: TGTGCCAGCAGCCCGGACAGACCAACTAATGAAAAACTGTTTTTT

abundance: NA
v_gene: TRBV28
d_gene: TRBD1
len: 17
j_gene: TRBJ1-3
CDR3aa: CASSFASRGRPGNTIYF
CDR3nt: TGTGCCAGCAGTTTCGCCTCAAGGGGGCGCCCTGGAAACACCATATATTTT

abundance: once
v_gene: TRBV10-3
d_gene: NA
len: 15
j_gene: TRBJ2-5
CDR3aa: CAIRSQVDSGETQYF
CDR3nt: TGTGCCATCAGGTCACAGGTCGATAGCGGAGAGACCCAGTACTTC

abundance: medium-sized
v_gene: TRBV27
d_gene: TRBD2
len: 16
j_gene: TRBJ2-3
CDR3aa: CASSPGGGLSTDTQYF
CDR3nt: TGTGCCAGCTCGCCGGGGGGAGGTTTGAGCACAGATACGCAGTATTTT

abundance: NA
v_gene: TRBV7-8
d_gene: NA
len: 14
j_gene: TRBJ1-5
CDR3aa: CASSFLTGHQPQHF
CDR3nt: TGTGCCAGCAGCTTTCTAACAGGGCATCAGCCCCAGCATTTT

abundance: few
v_gene: TRBV30
d_gene: TRBD1
len: 18
j_gene: TRBJ1-4
CDR3aa: CAWNLNVLGQAINEKLFF
CDR3nt: TGTGCCTGGAATCTAAACGTCTTGGGACAGGCGATTAATGAAAAACTGTTTTTT

abundance: NA
v_gene: TRBV11-1
d_gene: TRBD2
len: 14
j_gene: TRBJ2-1
CDR3aa: CASSQTSGPNEQFF
CDR3nt: TGTGCCAGCAGCCAAACTAGCGGGCCCAATGAGCAGTTCTTC

abundance: NA
v_gene: TRBV7-2
d_gene: NA
len: 12
j_gene: TRBJ1-1
CDR3aa: CASSSYMSEAFF
CDR3nt: TGTGCCAGCAGCTCCTATATGAGTGAAGCTTTCTTT

abundance: NA
v_gene: TRBV7-3
d_gene: NA
len: 14
j_gene: TRBJ1-1
CDR3aa: CASSSQGSNTEAFF
CDR3nt: TGTGCCAGCAGCTCACAGGGTAGTAACACTGAAGCTTTCTTT

abundance: NA
v_gene: TRBV6-5
d_gene: NA
len: 16
j_gene: TRBJ1-1
CDR3aa: CASSYSTGARNTEAFF
CDR3nt: TGTGCCAGCAGTTACTCTACAGGCGCGAGGAACACTGAAGCTTTCTTT

abundance: once
v_gene: TRBV7-2
d_gene: TRBD1
len: 15
j_gene: TRBJ1-3
CDR3aa: CASSFQGASENTIYF
CDR3nt: TGTGCCAGCAGCTTCCAGGGGGCTAGTGAAAACACCATATATTTT

abundance: NA
v_gene: TRBV29-1
d_gene: TRBD2
len: 14
j_gene: TRBJ2-5
CDR3aa: CSVRGRVGQETQYF
CDR3nt: TGCAGCGTGAGAGGGAGGGTGGGGCAAGAGACCCAGTACTTC

abundance: once
v_gene: TRBV5-1
d_gene: NA
len: 12
j_gene: TRBJ2-1
CDR3aa: CASSLGWREEFF
CDR3nt: TGCGCCAGCAGCTTGGGGTGGCGAGAGGAGTTCTTC

abundance: NA
v_gene: TRBV7-2
d_gene: NA
len: 13
j_gene: TRBJ2-7
CDR3aa: CASSLYGTYEQYF
CDR3nt: TGTGCCAGCAGCTTATACGGGACCTACGAGCAGTACTTC